This section outlines one T cell receptor (beta chain) sequence together with its context. This sample stems from a study of blood T cell repertoires in COVID-19. Cohort allocation depended upon clinical history that participants reported. The ends lost 2 bases at V and 7 bases at J; junction bases unmatched: 8. The CDR3 extends over 14 amino acids. CDR1 and CDR2 from the germline V gene are MNHEY and SVGAGI. The data were produced by immunoSEQ multiplex PCR, yet TCRdb's version contains in-frame clones alone and is incomplete. Among around 130,000 clones listed, roughly 90% were seen once. The chain has TRBV6-5 and TRBJ2-7; 7 bases align to TRBD1. The clonotype was recovered from a woman aged 45 to 65 who had recovered from COVID-19. Sequencing input: PBMCs or T cells enriched from blood (not recorded which). The CDR3 reads CASSYDPTGLEQYF. The DNA for the CDR3 is TGTGCCAGCAGTTACGACCCGACAGGGCTTGAGCAGTACTTC.